This TCR beta chain is drawn from a study of blood T cell repertoires in COVID-19 (dated by TCRdb to between 2020 and 2021). Background for the entire study: Samples from collaborators originated in the United States, Italy and Spain and spanned both the acute and convalescent phases of COVID-19. The material from the prospective study consisted of cDNA or gDNA derived from T cells, B-cell-depleted T cells, or PBMCs. The samples were drawn from two sources: the first 160 participants of the ongoing ImmuneRACE study, and 950 to 1,500 subjects contributed by 6 global collaborators. Where available, HLA class I and class II types were taken from metadata supplied by the sample provider and were not determined by assay-based typing. Sample metadata almost always included a de-identified subject ID, COVID-19 status, age in years and sex. The repertoires were made available in a free public database intended to serve as a resource for research on the immune response to SARS-CoV-2. Deeply sampled blood TCRbeta repertoires from subjects exposed to, actively infected with, or recovered from COVID-19 were included in the dataset.

In regard to this clone: This receptor's antigen is unknown. No clone much larger than this one lies a single base away; base qualities are absent.

General study outcomes and caveats: The quantity of clinical and demographic metadata differed by source and by participant and was supplied without curation.

The collaborating institutions used their own protocols to collect whole blood in K2EDTA tubes. For TCRbeta analysis, collaborators shipped samples in one of three forms: frozen whole blood, isolated PBMCs, or DNA extracted from either of those sample types. TCRbeta CDR3 regions were amplified from genomic DNA by means of the immunoSEQ Assay, a bias-controlled multiplex PCR. For the original study's pipeline: The number of nucleated cells in each sample was estimated from the amplification of reference gene primers within the assay. To quantify the absolute abundance of each unique TCRbeta CDR3 rearrangement, sequence reads were collapsed and filtered. For each sample, productive Simpson clonality was calculated by taking the square root of Simpson's diversity index across productive rearrangements. The clones in this table, taken by TCRdb from immuneACCESS, are in-frame only. Not every clone is retained; where verified, under half of the shortfall comes from an unresolved V gene, and the cause of the rest is unknown. V, J and clone size reflect that table, while D and trimming were determined from the DNA. Recorded for this sample are around 230,000 clones; less than 90% of them occurred a single time. The biggest ten clones account for approximately 0.7% of the sample.

Here V drops 2 bases and J drops 8 bases, and the junction holds 3 bases not matched to any gene. The CDR3 goes from the cysteine to the phenylalanine over 13 residues. This entry keeps only the CDR3 DNA: 39 bases, framed from base 1. The germline V gene encodes CDR1 KGHDR and CDR2 SFDVKD. The sequenced sample consisted of peripheral blood. This sequence uses TRBV24-1 and TRBJ1-2; a stretch of 8 junction bases matches TRBD1. This sequence was found in a man aged 40-49 years with acute or convalescent COVID-19. The DNA reads as follows: TGTGCCACCAGTGATTCAGGGGGCTACGGCTACACCTTC. This encodes CATSDSGGYGYTF.